The present entry profiles one T cell receptor (beta chain) with its context. TCRdb re-called the 5' RACE reads through MiXCR, storing one row per CDR3 protein. The sample lists about 96,000 distinct CDR3 sequences, approximately 16% occurring once. The source of the sample is a study of T cells of healthy individuals. The germline gives CDR1 MNHEY, CDR2 SVGAGI. Trimming took 6 bases from V and 2 from J; bases not matched to a gene: 16. The CDR3 is 18 residues long. The gene calls are TRBV6-5 and TRBJ2-7; 10 bases align to TRBD2. The receptor was isolated from a human donor in good health. This chain's CDR3 is CASRGALGTSGVTYEQYF. The CDR3 coding sequence is TGTGCCAGCAGAGGGGCCCTGGGTACTAGCGGGGTAACCTACGAGCAGTACTTC.